This T cell receptor (beta chain) was profiled in a study of identical twins' blood T cells. Trimming at V came to 5 bases and at J to 6 bases, leaving 18 bases not matched to a gene. This CDR3 contains 18 residues. The V gene's germline CDR1 is SGHTA and CDR2 FQGNSA. General observations from the study: Out-of-frame TCRbeta clonotypes reportedly had markedly more similar V usage in twins than unrelated donors.

This clonotype was seen at least ten times. Its antigen is undetermined. TCR cDNA libraries were made from RNA using a previously described, modified protocol. Each CDR3 protein gets one entry after TCRdb re-called the 5' RACE reads with MiXCR. Of roughly 380,000 distinct CDR3 sequences in the sample, around 30% are singletons; the top ten hold 5.5% to 7%. This receptor was taken from a woman aged 18 to 55 in good health. The sample consisted of PBMCs. The chain joins TRBV7-2 to TRBJ2-3; 9 bases are a match to TRBD2. In DNA form, the CDR3 reads TGTGCCAGCAGCCCCCAAATCTTTGCGGGAGGGGGTACCGATACGCAGTATTTT. Protein product: CASSPQIFAGGGTDTQYF.